These 14 T cell receptor beta chains came from one sample sequenced in a study of Ad26.COV2.S vaccination and SARS-CoV-2 variants. Sequencing was performed with immunoSEQ multiplex PCR; in TCRdb, only in-frame clones are kept and a portion is missing. Here the sample spans about 480,000 clones, around 85% being singletons. Treatment indicated: around 19 received Ad26.COV2.S at low or high dose, single or two shots; several received placebo; per-sample allocation not given. Sampling was performed 63 days after the first vaccine or placebo injection. Sequencing used peripheral blood, obtained in a trial of Ad26.COV2.S vaccine versus placebo. These receptors all stem from a person aged 18-60 years who received the Ad26.COV2.S COVID-19 vaccine or a placebo.

The chain carries TRBV28 and TRBJ2-5; 9 positions match TRBD1. The ends lost 2 bases at V and 2 bases at J; junction bases unmatched: 9. CDR1 and CDR2 from the germline V gene are MDHEN and SYDVKM. This CDR3 contains 17 residues. Written as DNA, the CDR3 is TGTGCCAGCAGTTTAGCCCCGGGACAGGGCGGGCAAGAGACCCAGTACTTC. This sequence encodes CASSLAPGQGGQETQYF.

This clone was counted once. J is TRBJ2-7 and V is TRBV3-1 (or the pseudogene TRBV3-2), with D uncertain. Germline V gene lookup returns CDR1 LGHDT and CDR2 YNNKEL (reference sequence). V was pared by 4 bases and J by 1 base, with 5 bases between. CDR3 size: 12 residues. This chain's CDR3 is CASSRGSYEQYF. The CDR3 DNA sequence: TGTGCCAGCAGCCGCGGATCCTACGAGCAGTACTTC.

This chain joins TRBV6-5 and TRBJ2-3, with 12 bases lining up with TRBD2. CDR1 is MNHEY, CDR2 SVGAGI, per germline. V trimming: 5 bases; J trimming: 6 bases; junction bases outside the gene matches: 6. This CDR3 comprises 15 residues. This chain's CDR3 is CASSPLAGGPDTQYF. CDR3 DNA sequence: TGTGCCAGCAGTCCCCTAGCGGGAGGGCCCGATACGCAGTATTTT.

The V gene is TRBV5-4, the J gene TRBJ2-3; D perhaps matches TRBD1 (6 bases). Germline-derived CDR1 and CDR2 are SGHNT and YYREEE (reference sequence). The CDR3 sequence is 16 residues long. V was cut by 0 bases and J by 2 bases, with 13 bases left in between. The CDR3: CASSLDEGGITDTQYF. For the CDR3, the DNA is TGTGCCAGCAGCTTGGATGAAGGGGGTATCACAGATACGCAGTATTTT.

The chain is built from TRBV7-5 and TRBJ1-5; the tabulated D call, TRBD1, remains unverified against the DNA. TRBV7-5 is designated a pseudogene. The CDR3 extends over 17 amino acids. The CDR3 DNA reads TGTGCCAGAAGCCAACGCCCCACAGGGAGCTTTAATCAGCCCCAGCATTTT. Translation gives CARSQRPTGSFNQPQHF.

The chain recombines TRBV5-1 with TRBJ2-3; D call uncertain. The CDR3 has 11 residues. V dropped 3 bases and J dropped 2 bases, with 1 base sitting between them. Germline V gene lookup returns CDR1 SGHRS and CDR2 YFSETQ. Here the CDR3 reads CASSSTDTQYF. The CDR3 DNA sequence: TGCGCCAGCAGCTCCACAGATACGCAGTATTTT.

The chain uses TRBV27 and TRBJ1-2, with D maybe TRBD1 (5 bases). The germline CDR1 and CDR2 sequences are MNHEY and SMNVEV (reference sequence). The CDR3 extends over 15 amino acids. The V and J ends lost 5 bases and 7 bases respectively, with 20 bases between them. The CDR3 nucleotides read TGTGCCAGCAGTCTCACAGGCCTCCCGACGGGTGGCTACACCTTC. Its translation is CASSLTGLPTGGYTF.

This chain links TRBV5-4 with TRBJ2-5, with 8 bases aligning to TRBD1. This CDR3 comprises 14 residues. V dropped 4 bases and J dropped 5; count of bases not matched to a gene: 7. The germline V gene has CDR1 SGHNT and CDR2 YYREEE (reference sequence). CDR3 DNA sequence: TGTGCCAGCAGCGAGCAGACAGGGGTCGAGACCCAGTACTTC. The encoded protein is CASSEQTGVETQYF.

This chain connects TRBV18 to TRBJ2-2, with 8 nucleotides matching TRBD1. After removal of 3 bases from V and 4 bases from J, the junction contained 7 bases not matched to a gene. This CDR3 comprises 16 residues. In germline, CDR1 is KGHSH, CDR2 LQKENI. This CDR3 reads CASSPFGTGGTGELFF. DNA for the CDR3: TGTGCCAGCTCACCGTTCGGGACAGGCGGCACCGGGGAGCTGTTTTTT.

The chain couples TRBV27 to TRBJ1-1; D not certain. Germline V CDR1 and CDR2: MNHEY, SMNVEV (reference sequence). This CDR3 has 14 residues. Deletions cut 2 bases from V and 0 bases from J, with 7 bases between. CDR3 loop: CASSLLPMNTEAFF. DNA for the CDR3: TGTGCCAGCAGTTTACTCCCCATGAACACTGAAGCTTTCTTT.

About this clone itself: This specimen includes other DNA sequences encoding the same CDR3. The J gene is TRBJ2-7, the V gene TRBV2, with D hard to call. Germline assignment: CDR1 SNHLY and CDR2 FYNNEI. With 6 bases removed from V and 1 base from J, the gap between germline ends came to 4 bases. The CDR3 spans 11 residues. Written as DNA, the CDR3 is TGTGCCAGCAGGACTTCCTACGAGCAGTACTTC. Its translation is CASRTSYEQYF.

The V gene is TRBV19, the J gene TRBJ1-2; 7 bases fit TRBD1. This CDR3 has 14 amino acids. V lost 7 bases and J lost 5; bases outside the gene matches: 10. CDR1 is LNHDA, CDR2 SQIVND, per germline (reference sequence). CDR3 DNA sequence: TGTGCCAGTACCCGGGACAGCTTCGGGTATGGCTACACCTTC. Amino acid sequence: CASTRDSFGYGYTF.

V is TRBV24-1 and J is TRBJ2-3; 7 positions agree with TRBD1. The ends lost 4 bases at V and 1 base at J; junction bases unmatched: 10. The CDR3 totals 17 residues. The germline V gene encodes CDR1 KGHDR and CDR2 SFDVKD. The CDR3 DNA sequence: TGTGCCACCAGTGACGCGACAGGGCCCGGGGGCACAGATACGCAGTATTTT. As protein: CATSDATGPGGTDTQYF.

This clone was found once. The chain has TRBV10-3 and TRBJ2-1; TRBD1 might be the D (5 bases). The V gene's germline CDR1 is ENHRY and CDR2 SYGVKD. This CDR3 contains 14 residues. The ends were cut back, 3 bases at V and 3 bases at J, with 9 bases in the middle. The CDR3 region has the DNA TGTGCCATCAGTGACAGGGAAATCTACAATGAGCAGTTCTTC. This gives the protein CAISDREIYNEQFF.